This T cell receptor (beta chain) was sequenced for a study of blood T cells in healthy people across ages. Study-wide points: Diversity was higher, and naive CD4+ cells more numerous, in long-lived donors than in aged donors. Among T cells, TCR beta diversity per million cells dropped roughly linearly as age rose.

Together with a sample-barcoded 5' primer, a J-beta primer mix was included in a second PCR lasting roughly 6 to 12 cycles. Each of the cDNA molecules was tagged by a template-switch adaptor with 12 random nucleotides. Each CDR3 protein gets one entry after TCRdb re-called the 5' RACE reads with MiXCR. Of 700,000 to 1,000,000 distinct CDR3 sequences listed, 44% are singletons. Comments on this clonotype: The antigen remains undetermined. A much larger clone differs by one base, so this may be a read error.

Germline V lookup: CDR1 SEHNR, CDR2 FQNEAQ (reference sequence). This CDR3 contains 14 residues. Trimming stripped 2 bases from V and 11 bases from J, with 18 bases between. Total RNA amounts of at least 5.5 micrograms were extracted per sample. The V gene is TRBV7-9, the J gene TRBJ2-5, with D perhaps matching TRBD1 or TRBD2 (6 bases each). Specimen: blood. The source is a man between 60 and 75 years old in good health. The CDR3 protein is CASSLSGGHNEQYF. CDR3 in DNA: TGTGCCAGCAGCTTAAGTGGGGGGCACAATGAGCAGTACTTC.